This TCR beta chain was found in a study of identical twins. TCRdb analysed the 5' RACE reads with MiXCR anew, one entry per CDR3 protein. The table shows 300,000 to 350,000 distinct CDR3 sequences, with roughly 12% occurring only once. This clonotype has more than one count but fewer than ten. The length of the CDR3 is 15 residues. The germline gives CDR1 SEHNR, CDR2 FQNEAQ (reference sequence). V gave up 7 bases and J gave up 5 bases; unmatched junction bases: 8. This sample also belongs to another study, concerning yellow fever vaccine responses in identical twins.

The chain recombines TRBV7-9 with TRBJ2-3; 11 bases match TRBD2. The receptor was derived from a woman between 18 and 29 years old in good health. Sequenced material: CD8+ T cells sorted from blood. CDR3 nucleotide sequence: TGTGCCAGCACCCCGACTAGCGGGAAAGGAGATACGCAGTATTTT. Amino acid sequence: CASTPTSGKGDTQYF.